This T cell receptor beta chain was retrieved from a study of cytomegalovirus exposure and HLA in healthy donors. As for the study in general: One earlier analysis, a look at around 170 million T cells, found about 100 million unique TCR beta sequences. A data release that came early held 75 million to 85 million unique TCRs from HLA-typed donors.

Amplification used 60 Vbeta primers and 13 Jbeta primers. Sequencing used immunoSEQ multiplex PCR; TCRdb keeps in-frame clones, though not all of them. In the table there are 210,000 or so clones, roughly 79% of which are singletons. Trimming cost V 1 base and J 3 bases, with 19 bases left between them. This CDR3 has 18 residues. Per germline, CDR1 MNHEY and CDR2 SMNVEV (reference sequence). Study outcomes and limitations: Donors belonging to an Asian-associated ancestry cluster reportedly showed fewer N-insertions in productive TCRs than the 666-donor mean, according to what a later analysis found.

Donors counted as nominally healthy when sampled, yet unrecorded immune exposures were likely. On this clone: Its antigen remains unknown.

The chain employs TRBV27 and TRBJ2-1, with D perhaps matching TRBD1 (5 bases). The sequencing sample was made of PBMCs. The origin of this receptor is a woman in her thirties or forties in good health and CMV-seronegative. The CDR3 region is CASSLYAAGSGIYNEQFF. The CDR3, as DNA: TGTGCCAGCAGTTTATACGCCGCAGGGTCGGGTATCTACAATGAGCAGTTCTTC.